Below are 22 T cell receptor beta chains sequenced from a single sample in a study of blood T cell repertoires in COVID-19. Repertoires were generated with immunoSEQ multiplex PCR, while TCRdb's copy carries only in-frame clones and drops some. Counted here are about 140,000 clones, around 81% occurring once; the ten biggest clones make up 3.5% to 4.5%. The sample was peripheral blood. These receptor sequences come from a woman in her sixties or seventies with acute or convalescent COVID-19.

Only a few counts were recorded for this clone. V gene TRBV4-1 combines with J gene TRBJ2-7; TRBD1 aligns across 7 bases. V shed 0 bases and J 4 bases; nucleotides not matched to a gene: 0. Per germline, CDR1 MGHRA and CDR2 YSYEKL. The CDR3 is 13 amino acids. The CDR3 DNA reads TGCGCCAGCAGCCAAGACAGGGGGTACGAGCAGTACTTC. It translates to CASSQDRGYEQYF.

The rearrangement links TRBV6-5 to TRBJ2-3; the D is unclear. Germline CDR1 MNHEY, CDR2 SVGAGI. Deletions cut 7 bases from V and 0 bases from J, with 8 bases between. The CDR3 has 13 residues. The CDR3 DNA sequence: TGTGCCAGCACCCGGGTGAGCACAGATACGCAGTATTTT. Its protein is CASTRVSTDTQYF.

There are a few counts of this clone. The V and J genes are TRBV5-1 and TRBJ2-7, with 16 bases identical to TRBD2. Trimming took 4 bases from V and 6 from J; bases not matched to a gene: 16. This CDR3 is 19 amino acids long. Germline V gives CDR1 SGHRS, CDR2 YFSETQ. The CDR3 DNA reads as TGCGCCAGCAGCACGGGACTAGCGGGAGGGTATATCCGGGCGGGCGAGCAGTACTTC. Protein sequence: CASSTGLAGGYIRAGEQYF.

The V gene is TRBV7-9, the J gene TRBJ2-5; D is possibly TRBD1 (5 bases). Germline V CDR1 and CDR2: SEHNR, FQNEAQ (reference sequence). The CDR3 has 12 residues. Trimming took off 9 bases at V and 1 base at J, with 9 bases between the two ends. CDR3 DNA: TGTGCCAGTCAGGGTGTCCAAGAGACCCAGTACTTC. Its protein is CASQGVQETQYF.

J is TRBJ2-1 and V is TRBV19; D remains ambiguous. The V gene lost 2 bases and the J gene lost 0 bases, with 23 bases spanning the gap. The CDR3 contains 20 residues. The germline gives CDR1 LNHDA, CDR2 SQIVND (reference sequence). The CDR3 sequence: CASSIRGARMTLSSYNEQFF. The CDR3 coding sequence is TGTGCCAGTAGTATAAGAGGAGCGCGAATGACCCTTAGCTCCTACAATGAGCAGTTCTTC.

The chain's CDR3 is CASSTTSGQYGQPQHF. The CDR3 bases are TGTGCCAGTAGTACTACCTCGGGACAATATGGTCAGCCCCAGCATTTT. The V gene is TRBV19, the J gene TRBJ1-5; the D gene is possibly TRBD1 (6 bases). CDR3 length equals 16 residues. Germline V gives CDR1 LNHDA, CDR2 SQIVND (reference sequence). Trimming cost V 4 bases and J 6 bases, with 19 bases left between them.

This chain joins TRBV7-3 and TRBJ1-2; 7 bases are a match to TRBD1. After removal of 2 bases from V and 4 bases from J, the junction contained 4 bases not matched to a gene. The CDR3 is made up of 14 amino acids. Germline V gene data show CDR1 as SGHTA and CDR2 as FQGTGA. The CDR3 DNA reads as TGTGCCAGCAGCTTAGGGACAGCGAGCTATGGCTACACCTTC. It encodes CASSLGTASYGYTF.

The genes are TRBV5-1 and TRBJ1-4; a weak D match, TRBD1 (5 bases). There are 14 residues in the CDR3. V lost 0 bases and J lost 8, with 11 bases in between. The V gene's germline CDR1 is SGHRS and CDR2 YFSETQ. CDR3 sequence reads: CASSLAGVGEKLFF. CDR3 nucleotide sequence: TGCGCCAGCAGCTTGGCGGGGGTAGGGGAAAAACTGTTTTTT.

This chain links TRBV5-4 with TRBJ2-7; 8 bases are shared with TRBD1. The CDR3 extends over 14 amino acids. V dropped 4 bases and J dropped 3; count of bases not matched to a gene: 6. Germline CDR1 reads SGHNT; CDR2 reads YYREEE (reference sequence). The CDR3: CASSRTGSSYEQYF. The CDR3 DNA follows: TGTGCCAGCAGCCGGACAGGGTCTAGCTACGAGCAGTACTTC.

In the case of this clone: The junction and the germline gene differ at one end; a read error may be behind it. In DNA, the CDR3 is TGTGCCAGCACCTTAGCGGGAGCAGATACGCAGTATTTT. It yields the protein CASTLAGADTQYF. The chain recombines TRBV7-2 with TRBJ2-3; 9 bases line up with TRBD2. CDR1 is SGHTA, CDR2 FQGNSA, per germline. CDR3 length equals 13 residues.

A single count supports this clone. The chain couples TRBV18 to TRBJ2-1, with 10 bases matching TRBD1. Unmatched junction bases numbered 4, after V lost 3 bases and J lost 8 bases. The CDR3 is 14 residues long. Looked up from germline, CDR1 is KGHSH and CDR2 is LQKENI. The CDR3 reads CASSPGQGLHEQFF. CDR3 nucleotide sequence: TGTGCCAGCTCACCGGGACAGGGGTTACATGAGCAGTTCTTC.

The chain combines TRBV5-1 with TRBJ2-5; a possible D gene is TRBD1 (6 bases). The CDR3 loop spans 14 amino acids. Per germline, CDR1 SGHRS and CDR2 YFSETQ. V lost 4 bases, J lost 4 bases, and 14 bases lay in between. The DNA for the CDR3 is TGCGCCAGCAGCAACCAGGGGCCACCAGAGACCCAGTACTTC. As protein: CASSNQGPPETQYF.

The V call is TRBV28, the J call TRBJ2-7, with 11 bases aligning to TRBD1. V lost 6 bases, J lost 6 bases, and 13 bases stayed unmatched. The CDR3 spans 16 residues. Germline CDR1 MDHEN, CDR2 SYDVKM. The CDR3 DNA is TGTGCCAGCAGATCATCGCCCGGGACAGGGGGTGTCGAGCAGTACTTC. Its protein is CASRSSPGTGGVEQYF.

This clone was found a few times. J is TRBJ2-7 and V is TRBV28, with 7 positions matching TRBD2. The germline V gene encodes CDR1 MDHEN and CDR2 SYDVKM. The CDR3 covers 13 residues. Unmatched junction bases numbered 5, after V lost 2 bases and J lost 7 bases. CDR3 loop: CASSLAGVREQYF. In nucleotides, the CDR3 is TGTGCCAGCAGTTTAGCGGGAGTTAGAGAGCAGTACTTC.

This clone was counted once. The chain recombines TRBV19 with TRBJ1-4, with D possibly TRBD1 on 5 matching bases. V lost 5 bases and J lost 5, with 15 bases in between. The CDR3 runs 15 residues. The V gene's germline CDR1 is LNHDA and CDR2 SQIVND (reference sequence). For the CDR3, the DNA is TGTGCCAGTAGTGCAGGGTCGGTGGGAAATGAAAAACTGTTTTTT. Its translation: CASSAGSVGNEKLFF.

Comment on this clone: The junction differs from germline at one of its ends, possibly a read error. The chain links TRBV28 to TRBJ2-7; D gene unclear. Germline V lookup: CDR1 MDHEN, CDR2 SYDVKM. This CDR3 comprises 11 residues. The CDR3 is CASRLYSEQYF. In DNA form, the CDR3 reads TGTGCCAGCAGGTTATACTCCGAGCAGTACTTC.

This clone was observed once. The J gene is TRBJ2-1, the V gene TRBV28; D not certain. The CDR3 has 14 amino acids. Trimming took off 3 bases at V and 3 bases at J, with 9 bases between the two ends. Looked up from germline, CDR1 is MDHEN and CDR2 is SYDVKM. The CDR3 DNA follows: TGTGCCAGCAGTTTTGTGCAGAACTACAATGAGCAGTTCTTC. Translating it yields CASSFVQNYNEQFF.

This chain connects TRBV5-8 to TRBJ1-1; D call uncertain. Germline lookup yields CDR1 SGHTS and CDR2 YDEGEE. This CDR3 has 13 amino acids. Trimming left V 0 bases short and J 3 bases short, with 6 bases between. Written as DNA, the CDR3 is TGTGCCAGCAGCTTGGTAGTGGACACTGAAGCTTTCTTT. The encoded protein is CASSLVVDTEAFF.

This chain uses TRBV30 with TRBJ1-1; 7 nucleotides agree with TRBD1. This CDR3 spans 15 amino acids. The germline CDR1 and CDR2 sequences are GTSNPN and SVGIG (reference sequence). V dropped 5 bases and J dropped 1; count of bases not matched to a gene: 10. CDR3 nucleotides: TGTGCCTGGGGACCCCAGGGGGTGAGGAACACTGAAGCTTTCTTT. It is translated as CAWGPQGVRNTEAFF.

The chain carries TRBV21-1 and TRBJ2-7; TRBD2, as called in the table, went unchecked against the DNA. TRBV21-1 is a listed pseudogene. The CDR3 loop spans 17 amino acids. The CDR3 sequence: CASSKDPVEAGYYEQYF. CDR3 sequence (DNA): TGTGCCAGCAGCAAAGATCCCGTAGAGGCCGGCTACTACGAGCAGTACTTC.

The chain couples TRBV6-5 to TRBJ2-1, with D possibly matching TRBD2 (6 bases). Trimming removed 6 bases at V and 6 bases at J, with 15 bases between. This CDR3 comprises 14 residues. CDR1 is MNHEY, CDR2 SVGAGI, per germline. CDR3 loop: CASSPGLTFNEQFF. CDR3 nucleotides: TGTGCCAGCAGCCCGGGACTGACATTCAATGAGCAGTTCTTC.

V gene TRBV6-5 combines with J gene TRBJ1-2; 11 bases map to TRBD1. The germline CDR1 and CDR2 sequences are MNHEY and SVGAGI. The CDR3 loop spans 16 amino acids. Losses at the gene ends were 0 bases for V and 4 bases for J; bases not matched to a gene: 4. The CDR3 sequence is CASSYSGQGAGYGYTF. The DNA for the CDR3 is TGTGCCAGCAGTTACTCCGGACAGGGGGCCGGCTATGGCTACACCTTC.